What follows are 27 T cell receptor beta chains derived from one specimen sequenced in a study of cytomegalovirus exposure and HLA in healthy donors. Primers included in the PCR were 60 Vbeta and 13 Jbeta primers. Only in-frame clones appear in the TCRdb table, and some are missing; sequencing was by immunoSEQ multiplex PCR. Here the sample spans more than 150,000 clones, 82% being singletons. Sequencing input: PBMCs. The receptors here all came from a woman younger than 30 in good health and CMV-seronegative.

V gene TRBV6-5 combines with J gene TRBJ2-5; 7 nucleotides match TRBD1. V gave up 6 bases and J gave up 0 bases; unmatched junction bases: 7. CDR3 length: 15 residues. CDR1 and CDR2 from the germline V gene are MNHEY and SVGAGI. In DNA form, the CDR3 reads TGTGCCAGCAGCGACTCCGACAGGGACCAAGAGACCCAGTACTTC. This encodes CASSDSDRDQETQYF.

The chain is built from TRBV4-1 and TRBJ2-3; D is possibly TRBD2 (6 bases). The CDR3 length is 15 residues. V lost 5 bases to trimming and J lost 0 bases, with 12 bases between them. Germline CDR1 and CDR2: MGHRA and YSYEKL. The CDR3 protein is CASSWTTPSTDTQYF. For the CDR3, the DNA is TGCGCCAGCAGCTGGACTACCCCTAGCACAGATACGCAGTATTTT.

V usage is TRBV6-4 and J usage is TRBJ2-1; 10 bases fit TRBD2. Unmatched junction bases numbered 6, after V lost 4 bases and J lost 6 bases. Germline loops: CDR1 MRHNA, CDR2 SNTAGT. CDR3 length equals 15 residues. The chain's CDR3 is CASSARSGRANEQFF. The CDR3 DNA reads as TGTGCCAGCAGTGCCCGAAGCGGGAGGGCCAATGAGCAGTTCTTC.

The chain has TRBV19 and TRBJ2-7; TRBD1 might be the D (6 bases). This CDR3 contains 12 residues. V lost 6 bases, J lost 7 bases, and 13 bases lay in between. Per the germline V gene, CDR1 is LNHDA and CDR2 is SQIVND (reference sequence). The CDR3 DNA is TGTGCCAGTAGCCACAGGGAACAGGAGCAGTACTTC. Protein: CASSHREQEQYF. The full variable domain, rest sourced from reference TRBV19 and TRBJ2-7, is DGGITQSPKYLFRKEGQNVTLSCEQNLNHDAMYWYRQDPGQGLRLIYYSQIVNDFQKGDIAEGYSVSREKKESFPLTVTSAQKNPTAFYLCASSHREQEQYFGPGTRLTVT.

V gene TRBV28 combines with J gene TRBJ2-5; the D is unclear. The last part of the DNA fits TRBJ2-7 better; the J call may be wrong. Germline V gene sequence: CDR1 MDHEN, CDR2 SYDVKM. This CDR3 region has 11 residues. The CDR3 sequence: CASTVGSEQYF. CDR3 DNA: TGTGCCAGCACCGTTGGAAGCGAGCAGTACTTC.

This clone was seen once. The chain couples TRBV2 to TRBJ2-2, with D maybe TRBD1 (6 bases). This CDR3 region has 13 residues. Germline V CDR1 and CDR2: SNHLY, FYNNEI. With 9 bases removed from V and 1 base from J, the gap between germline ends came to 9 bases. CDR3 sequence reads: CASMGQNTGELFF. In DNA, the CDR3 is TGTGCCAGTATGGGACAGAACACCGGGGAGCTGTTTTTT.

J is TRBJ2-2 and V is TRBV29-1; a possible D gene is TRBD2 (5 bases). V was trimmed by 4 bases and J by 6 bases, leaving 12 bases between them. The CDR3 contains 13 residues. Germline values: CDR1 SQVTM, CDR2 ANQGSEA. The CDR3 coding sequence is TGCAGCGTTGTGCCAGAGGGCCCCGGGGAGCTGTTTTTT. This sequence encodes CSVVPEGPGELFF.

The chain couples TRBV7-9 to TRBJ1-1; perhaps TRBD1 as D (6 bases). The CDR3 spans 15 residues. The V gene lost 6 bases and the J gene lost 0 bases, with 14 bases spanning the gap. Germline CDR1 and CDR2: SEHNR and FQNEAQ (reference sequence). Written as DNA, the CDR3 is TGTGCCAGCAGTTCCCAAGCAGGGGTGAACACTGAAGCTTTCTTT. Its translation is CASSSQAGVNTEAFF.

The V and J genes are TRBV7-3 and TRBJ2-1; 7 bases are a match to TRBD2. CDR1 SGHTA and CDR2 FQGTGA come from the germline V gene. After removal of 4 bases from V and 0 bases from J, the junction contained 3 bases not matched to a gene. The CDR3 has 15 amino acids. The DNA of the CDR3 is TGTGCCAGCAGCTCGAGCGGGAACTCCTACAATGAGCAGTTCTTC. This sequence encodes CASSSSGNSYNEQFF.

V gene TRBV27 combines with J gene TRBJ2-1; a weak D match, TRBD2 (6 bases). The length of the CDR3 is 15 residues. With 7 bases removed from V and 5 bases from J, the gap between germline ends came to 18 bases. CDR1 MNHEY and CDR2 SMNVEV come from the germline V gene (reference sequence). The CDR3: CASTPSVGGNNEQFF. DNA of the CDR3: TGTGCCAGCACCCCCTCCGTGGGCGGGAACAATGAGCAGTTCTTC.

This clone occurred a few times. This sequence joins TRBV27 and TRBJ2-7, with 9 bases lining up with TRBD1. The CDR3 sequence is 16 residues long. The ends lost 2 bases at V and 4 bases at J; junction bases unmatched: 9. Germline V lookup: CDR1 MNHEY, CDR2 SMNVEV (reference sequence). The CDR3 coding sequence is TGTGCCAGCAGTTTAAGCCCGGGACAGGGTCGTTACGAGCAGTACTTC. Residues: CASSLSPGQGRYEQYF.

The rearrangement uses TRBV30 and TRBJ1-4, with TRBD1 identical over 8 bases. Germline loops: CDR1 GTSNPN, CDR2 SVGIG (reference sequence). Losses at the gene ends were 0 bases for V and 6 bases for J; bases not matched to a gene: 12. This CDR3 has 17 amino acids. The CDR3 DNA sequence: TGTGCCTGGAGTGTAAGGACAGGGTATACGGCGGATGAAAAACTGTTTTTT. Translation gives CAWSVRTGYTADEKLFF.

This rearrangement joins TRBV12-5 to TRBJ1-5, with 9 nucleotides matching TRBD1. Germline CDR1 is LGHNT and CDR2 is FRNRAP. The junction had 11 bases not matched to a gene; V was cut back by 0 bases and J by 11 bases. The CDR3 covers 16 residues. The CDR3 loop is CASGLVYDRGVMTQHF. In nucleotides, the CDR3 is TGTGCTAGTGGTTTGGTCTATGACAGGGGGGTTATGACCCAGCATTTT.

This chain uses TRBV7-9 with TRBJ2-6; TRBD2 might be the D (5 bases). The CDR3 length is 14 residues. Germline CDR1 SEHNR, CDR2 FQNEAQ (reference sequence). V was pared by 11 bases and J by 0 bases, with 11 bases between. The CDR3 loop is CAGGPASGANVLTF. The CDR3 DNA follows: TGTGCCGGAGGTCCGGCCTCTGGGGCCAACGTCCTGACTTTC.

The rearrangement links TRBV20-1 to TRBJ2-3, with unresolved D. Germline V gene sequence: CDR1 DFQATT, CDR2 SNEGSKA (reference sequence). The V and J ends lost 5 bases and 11 bases respectively, with 14 bases between them. This CDR3 comprises 11 residues. This chain's CDR3 is CSASPGPGQYF. The CDR3 nucleotides read TGCAGTGCTTCACCGGGTCCGGGGCAGTATTTT.

The table lists this clone with a count of one. This chain connects TRBV5-1 to TRBJ2-7; D possibly corresponds to TRBD2 (6 bases). The CDR3 sequence is 14 residues long. V lost 0 bases and J lost 2, with 9 bases in between. The germline V gene encodes CDR1 SGHRS and CDR2 YFSETQ. In DNA, the CDR3 is TGCGCCAGCAGCTTGGCGGGGGACCCCTACGAGCAGTACTTC. Encoded protein: CASSLAGDPYEQYF.

The rearrangement joins TRBV28 to TRBJ2-2; 8 nucleotides agree with TRBD2. V was clipped by 5 bases and J by 2 bases; unmatched bases: 4. The germline V gene encodes CDR1 MDHEN and CDR2 SYDVKM. This CDR3 has 15 amino acids. The CDR3 DNA sequence: TGTGCCAGCAGTGCCGGGGGGGCTAACACCGGGGAGCTGTTTTTT. Protein product: CASSAGGANTGELFF.

V is TRBV6-1 and J is TRBJ1-5; D is unclear. Germline-derived CDR1 and CDR2 are MNHNS and SASEGT. The CDR3 runs 15 residues. The V gene lost 6 bases and the J gene lost 2 bases, with 14 bases spanning the gap. The CDR3 region has the DNA TGTGCCAGCAGAAAGGACGGGAGTGGCAATCAGCCCCAGCATTTT. Encoded protein: CASRKDGSGNQPQHF.

This clone was seen a few times. The V and J genes are TRBV7-9 and TRBJ1-4; 8 nucleotides agree with TRBD1. Per the germline V gene, CDR1 is SEHNR and CDR2 is FQNEAQ (reference sequence). This CDR3 comprises 15 residues. With V trimmed by 7 bases and J by 3 bases, 7 bases remained unmatched. For the CDR3, the DNA is TGTGCCAGCAAAGGACAGGGTATGGCTAATGAAAAACTGTTTTTT. Encoded protein: CASKGQGMANEKLFF.

This rearrangement joins TRBV6-1 to TRBJ1-5; D gene uncertain. The CDR3 loop spans 12 amino acids. Germline CDR1 reads MNHNS; CDR2 reads SASEGT. Trimming cost V 8 bases and J 3 bases, with 8 bases left between them. The CDR3 reads CASGQPNQPQHF. Written as DNA, the CDR3 is TGTGCCAGCGGGCAGCCCAATCAGCCCCAGCATTTT.

The V and J genes are TRBV28 and TRBJ1-2; 9 nucleotides line up with TRBD1. The CDR3 sequence is 14 residues long. The germline gives CDR1 MDHEN, CDR2 SYDVKM. Unmatched junction bases numbered 9, after V lost 6 bases and J lost 7 bases. CDR3 protein: CASSSSPTGGGYTF. In DNA form, the CDR3 reads TGTGCCAGCAGCTCCTCTCCGACAGGGGGTGGCTACACCTTC.

The chain has TRBV19 and TRBJ1-1, with D uncertain. The CDR3 is 14 amino acids. Germline V gene lookup returns CDR1 LNHDA and CDR2 SQIVND (reference sequence). Trimming left V 5 bases short and J 0 bases short, with 10 bases between. The DNA of the CDR3 is TGTGCCAGTAGTTGGCAGTCCATGAACACTGAAGCTTTCTTT. Its translation is CASSWQSMNTEAFF.

J is TRBJ1-2 and V is TRBV7-9, with TRBD1 matching over 7 bases. The CDR3 spans 16 residues. V gave up 6 bases and J gave up 1 base; unmatched junction bases: 11. CDR1 and CDR2 (germline): SEHNR, FQNEAQ (reference sequence). CDR3 sequence reads: CASSATSTGSNYGYTF. CDR3 in DNA: TGTGCCAGCAGTGCTACCTCGACAGGGAGTAACTATGGCTACACCTTC.

The chain carries TRBV5-1 and TRBJ1-1, with 11 bases that match TRBD1. There are 16 residues in the CDR3. Germline CDR1 and CDR2: SGHRS and YFSETQ. V lost 4 bases, J lost 2 bases, and 7 bases stayed unmatched. CDR3 residues: CASSPRTGGINTEAFF. In DNA form, the CDR3 reads TGCGCCAGCAGCCCTCGGACAGGGGGCATAAACACTGAAGCTTTCTTT.

This clone was recorded a few times. V gene TRBV7-2 combines with J gene TRBJ1-3; D unresolved. This CDR3 has 15 amino acids. The ends were cut back, 2 bases at V and 0 bases at J, with 8 bases in the middle. From germline, CDR1 is SGHTA and CDR2 FQGNSA. The CDR3 protein is CASSLQVLSGNTIYF. In DNA form, the CDR3 reads TGTGCCAGCAGCTTACAGGTACTCTCTGGAAACACCATATATTTT. Complete variable domain (other parts from reference TRBV7-2 and TRBJ1-3): GAGVSQSPSNKVTEKGKDVELRCDPISGHTALYWYRQSLGQGLEFLIYFQGNSAPDKSGLPSDRFSAERTGGSVSTLTIQRTQQEDSAVYLCASSLQVLSGNTIYFGEGSWLTVV.

The chain is built from TRBV2 and TRBJ2-1; TRBD2 agrees at 7 bases. The CDR3 contains 13 residues. The V and J ends lost 6 bases and 7 bases, in that order; junction bases with no gene match: 6. Germline V gene lookup returns CDR1 SNHLY and CDR2 FYNNEI. CDR3 loop: CASSRREINEQFF. The DNA for the CDR3 is TGTGCCAGCAGCCGGCGGGAGATTAATGAGCAGTTCTTC.

The chain is built from TRBV6-1 and TRBJ1-2; D perhaps matches TRBD1 (6 bases). This CDR3 comprises 14 residues. Trimming cost V 4 bases and J 5 bases, with 14 bases left between them. In germline, CDR1 is MNHNS, CDR2 SASEGT. This CDR3 is CASSGGHYIYGYTF. The CDR3 nucleotides are TGTGCCAGCAGTGGGGGACACTACATTTATGGCTACACCTTC.